Listed below are T cell receptor beta chains from one sample, sequenced in a study of graft-versus-host responses after intestinal transplantation. Profiling relied on immunoSEQ multiplex PCR, and the TCRdb table lists in-frame clones only, not all of them. The sample holds about 86,000 clones, roughly 90% seen once. No antigen is known for these receptors. The source material was unstimulated CD8+ T cells sorted from spleen or lymph node cells, sampled before intestinal transplant. These receptors all come from a human donor who received an intestinal transplant. The CDR3 runs from the conserved cysteine through the conserved F or W. D genes are given only for firm matches. Part of the rows lack a size; the others show once, few, many or a class for expanded clones.

d_call	v_call	j_call	clone_size	cdr3_nt	cdr3_aa
TRBD2	TRBV7-2	TRBJ2-4	-	TGTGCCAGCAGCTCAGGGGGGCTAGCGGGAGGTGGATCCAAAAACATTCAGTACTTC	CASSSGGLAGGGSKNIQYF
-	TRBV7-9	TRBJ2-5	-	TGTGCCAGCAGCCACAGGGATCAGGAGCAAGAGACCCAGTACTTC	CASSHRDQEQETQYF
-	TRBV2	TRBJ2-1	-	TGTGCCAGCAGTGAAGCGAAGGGGGGGGTGGGTGAGCAGTTCTTC	CASSEAKGGVGEQFF
-	TRBV27	TRBJ2-3	-	TGTGCCAGCAGTTTTGAGCGGACAGATACGCAGTATTTT	CASSFERTDTQYF
TRBD1	TRBV7-6	TRBJ2-7	-	TGTGCCAGCGCCAGGCAGGGGGCCTACGAGCAGTACTTC	CASARQGAYEQYF
TRBD2	TRBV5-1	TRBJ2-7	-	TGCGCCAGCAGCTTTTGGGCTAGCGGGGGTTACGAGCAGTACTTC	CASSFWASGGYEQYF
-	TRBV7-9	TRBJ2-3	-	TGTGCCAGCAGCTTAGGAATCCAGCGGTACACAGATACGCAGTATTTT	CASSLGIQRYTDTQYF
TRBD1	TRBV19	TRBJ2-3	-	TGTGCCAGTAGTAGCCGGGACAGGGGCACAGATACGCAGTATTTT	CASSSRDRGTDTQYF
TRBD2	TRBV10-3	TRBJ2-2	once	TGTGCCATCAGTGAGTCCTGGACTAGCGGACCCGGGGAGCTGTTTTTT	CAISESWTSGPGELFF
TRBD1	TRBV5-4	TRBJ2-2	-	TGTGCCAGCAGCTCCCCGGGACAGACGAACACCGGGGAGCTGTTTTTT	CASSSPGQTNTGELFF
TRBD2	TRBV27	TRBJ2-2	-	TGTGCCAGCAGGCGCAATGGGACTAGCGGGAGGGAACACACCGGGGAGCTGTTTTTT	CASRRNGTSGREHTGELFF
-	TRBV19	TRBJ2-1	-	TGTGCCAGTAGTATATCCGGGAGTATGTACAATGAGCAGTTCTTC	CASSISGSMYNEQFF
TRBD1	TRBV4-1	TRBJ1-1	-	TGCGCCAGCAGCGTCCGGGACAGCCAAGAAGCTTTCTTT	CASSVRDSQEAFF
TRBD1	TRBV27	TRBJ2-7	-	TGTGCCAGCAGTTCGGGACAGGGATCCTACGAGCAGTACTTC	CASSSGQGSYEQYF